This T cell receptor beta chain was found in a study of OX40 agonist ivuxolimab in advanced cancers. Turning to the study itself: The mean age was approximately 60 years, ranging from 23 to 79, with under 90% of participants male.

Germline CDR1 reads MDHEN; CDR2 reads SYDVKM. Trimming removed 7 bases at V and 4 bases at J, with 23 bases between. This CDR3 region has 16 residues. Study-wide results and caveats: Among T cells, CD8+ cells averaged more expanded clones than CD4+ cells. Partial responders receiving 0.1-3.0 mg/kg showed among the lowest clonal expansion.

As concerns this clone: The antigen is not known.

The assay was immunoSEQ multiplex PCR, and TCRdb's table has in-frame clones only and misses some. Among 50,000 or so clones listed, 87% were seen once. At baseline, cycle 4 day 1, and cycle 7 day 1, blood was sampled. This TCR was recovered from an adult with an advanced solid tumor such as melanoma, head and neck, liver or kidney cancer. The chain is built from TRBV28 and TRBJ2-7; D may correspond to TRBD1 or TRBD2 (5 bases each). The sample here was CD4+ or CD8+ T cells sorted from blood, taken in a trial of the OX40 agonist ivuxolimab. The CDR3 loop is CASTSRGVHSRYEQYF. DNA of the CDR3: TGTGCCAGCACCAGTAGAGGGGTACATAGTCGTTACGAGCAGTACTTC. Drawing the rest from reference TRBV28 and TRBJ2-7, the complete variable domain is DVKVTQSSRYLVKRTGEKVFLECVQDMDHENMFWYRQDPGLGLRLIYFSYDVKMKEKGDIPEGYSVSREKKERFSLILESASTNQTSMYLCASTSRGVHSRYEQYFGPGTRLTVT.